This TCR beta chain is drawn from a study of CXCR3-negative and CXCR3-positive naive CD8 T cells. Study-level findings and limits: Relative to memory CD8+ cells, whose diversity was much lower, both naive subsets had comparably high diversity. CXCR3-negative naive cells had less hydrophobic TRB CDR3s than did CXCR3-positive naive cells.

The method, 5' RACE with UMI labels, was used to prepare the TRB cDNA libraries. TCRdb derives one entry per CDR3 protein from the 5' RACE reads, leaving out DNA. The sample yields 90,000 to 100,000 distinct CDR3 sequences, of which the top ten take up around 1%. With respect to this clonotype: Its specificity is unknown.

This CDR3 region has 19 residues. Looked up from germline, CDR1 is SGHRS and CDR2 is YFSETQ. The receptor comes from a human donor in good health. Some clones in this sample may be carry-over from other donors' samples. The sequenced sample was naive CXCR3+ CD8+ T cells from blood. This sample's subset: CD45RO-CCR7+CD27+CD95- naive CD8+ T cells expressing CXCR3 (TNR3+). J is TRBJ2-1 and V is TRBV5-1; TCRdb selects TRBD1, and the lack of DNA leaves this call unchecked. The CDR3 loop reads CASSLRLFSGPLPNNEQFF. Combining the CDR3 with reference TRBV5-1 and TRBJ2-1 gives the whole variable domain KAGVTQTPRYLIKTRGQQVTLSCSPISGHRSVSWYQQTPGQGLQFLFEYFSETQRNKGNFPGRFSGRQFSNSRSEMNVSTLELGDSALYLCASSLRLFSGPLPNNEQFFGPGTRLTVL.